The 10 T cell receptor beta chains below were found in one sample sequenced in a study of shared clonotypes between healthy human individuals. The data were produced by immunoSEQ multiplex PCR, yet TCRdb's version contains in-frame clones alone and is incomplete. The data hold a few million clones, with 85% to 95% observed a single time. The sample was naive CD4+ T cells from PBMCs. Noted subset: CD45RA+ positively selected. The receptor source for this set is a man younger than 35 in good health. Some clones in this sample may be carry-over from other donors' samples.

This clone appeared a single time. This same CDR3 is encoded by further DNA sequences in the sample. The V and J genes are TRBV5-6 and TRBJ2-4, with D unresolved. CDR3 length: 15 residues. The germline V gene has CDR1 SGHDT and CDR2 YYEEEE. V lost 0 bases, J lost 0 bases, and 7 bases lay in between. The CDR3 region is CASSLGTLAKNIQYF. The CDR3 DNA reads as TGTGCCAGCAGCTTGGGAACACTAGCCAAAAACATTCAGTACTTC.

Points on this clone: In the same sample, other DNA sequences code for this CDR3. The chain combines TRBV19 with TRBJ2-5, with D maybe TRBD2 (6 bases). The CDR3 extends over 13 amino acids. Germline lookup yields CDR1 LNHDA and CDR2 SQIVND (reference sequence). Trimming pared 5 bases from V and 2 bases from J, leaving 9 bases between. Written as DNA, the CDR3 is TGTGCCAGTAGTTCGGGACTGCAAGAGACCCAGTACTTC. It translates to CASSSGLQETQYF.

This chain uses TRBV11-3 with TRBJ2-6; 9 nucleotides line up with TRBD1. CDR3 length equals 18 residues. J was trimmed by 1 base and V by 5 bases; bases with no gene match: 9. Germline CDR1 SGHNT, CDR2 YENEEA. CDR3 region: CASSPRGDRVSGANVLTF. The DNA for the CDR3 is TGTGCCAGCAGCCCTAGGGGGGACAGGGTATCTGGGGCCAACGTCCTGACTTTC.

This chain uses TRBV19 with TRBJ1-2; D uncertain. Trimming stripped 5 bases from V and 7 bases from J, with 20 bases between. CDR3 length: 15 amino acids. Per germline, CDR1 LNHDA and CDR2 SQIVND (reference sequence). CDR3 coding DNA: TGTGCCAGTAGTGAGTCCGATCTTTGGCCGGGTGGCTACACCTTC. Translation: CASSESDLWPGGYTF. The variable domain in full, completed from reference TRBV19 and TRBJ1-2, reads DGGITQSPKYLFRKEGQNVTLSCEQNLNHDAMYWYRQDPGQGLRLIYYSQIVNDFQKGDIAEGYSVSREKKESFPLTVTSAQKNPTAFYLCASSESDLWPGGYTFGSGTRLTVV.

This chain links TRBV6-4 with TRBJ1-2; D uncertain. This CDR3 contains 16 residues. Deletions cut 6 bases from V and 2 bases from J, with 19 bases between. Germline V gene data show CDR1 as MRHNA and CDR2 as SNTAGT. This CDR3 reads CASSPRSGGSNYGYTF. The CDR3, as DNA: TGTGCCAGCAGCCCTCGGAGTGGCGGCTCAAACTATGGCTACACCTTC.

This clone was seen a single time. The sample carries other DNA sequences with the same CDR3. V is TRBV7-3 and J is TRBJ2-1, with 8 bases identical to TRBD1. The CDR3 spans 14 residues. Germline V gene lookup returns CDR1 SGHTA and CDR2 FQGTGA. Germline trimming cut 5 bases from V and 4 bases from J; bases unmatched to any gene: 4. The DNA for the CDR3 is TGTGCCAGCAGCCCCGGACAGGGTTACAATGAGCAGTTCTTC. It codes for CASSPGQGYNEQFF. The full variable domain, its missing parts supplied by reference TRBV7-3 and TRBJ2-1, is GAGVSQTPSNKVTEKGKYVELRCDPISGHTALYWYRQSLGQGPEFLIYFQGTGAADDSGLPNDRFFAVRPEGSVSTLKIQRTERGDSAVYLCASSPGQGYNEQFFGPGTRLTVL.

The V and J genes are TRBV2 and TRBJ1-2; 8 bases are shared with TRBD1. The V gene end was trimmed by 2 bases and the J gene end by 7 bases; junction bases not matched to a gene: 6. This CDR3 spans 14 amino acids. Per germline, CDR1 SNHLY and CDR2 FYNNEI. CDR3 protein: CASSESWQGAGYTF. The CDR3 nucleotides are TGTGCCAGCAGTGAATCGTGGCAGGGGGCTGGCTACACCTTC.

The V gene is TRBV12-2, the J gene TRBJ1-2. TRBV12-2 is listed as a pseudogene. The CDR3 is 13 residues long. CDR3 region: CASRDGGSYGYTF. The CDR3 DNA is TGTGCAAGTCGCGATGGGGGGAGTTATGGCTACACCTTC.

Worth noting for this clone: In the same sample, other DNA sequences code for this CDR3. V and J are TRBV28 and TRBJ2-5; D assignment may be TRBD1 or TRBD2 (6 bases each). This CDR3 contains 13 residues. The V gene lost 5 bases and the J gene lost 5 bases, with 12 bases spanning the gap. CDR1 and CDR2 from the germline V gene are MDHEN and SYDVKM. CDR3 residues: CASSLGGQETQYF. The CDR3 nucleotides read TGTGCCAGCAGTCTTGGGGGGCAGGAGACCCAGTACTTC.

The table lists this clone with a count of one. The V call is TRBV9, the J call TRBJ2-5; D gene unclear. Germline CDR1 is SGDLS and CDR2 is YYNGEE. Deletions cut 2 bases from V and 5 bases from J, with 13 bases between. The CDR3 runs 14 residues. For the CDR3, the DNA is TGTGCCAGCAGCGTTGACCCGTCGGTCGAGACCCAGTACTTC. Encoded protein: CASSVDPSVETQYF. Looking up the rest from reference TRBV9 and TRBJ2-5 gives the full variable domain: DSGVTQTPKHLITATGQRVTLRCSPRSGDLSVYWYQQSLDQGLQFLIQYYNGEERAKGNILERFSAQQFPDLHSELNLSSLELGDSALYFCASSVDPSVETQYFGPGTRLLVL.